This T cell receptor beta chain was recovered during a study of cytomegalovirus exposure and HLA in healthy donors. The CDR3 length is 15 residues. The germline V gene has CDR1 SSHAT and CDR2 FNYEAQ (reference sequence). On this clone itself: Its specificity is unknown. At one of its ends the junction is not consistent with the germline gene, which may arise from a read error.

The PCR employed 60 Vbeta primers together with 13 Jbeta primers. The protocol was immunoSEQ multiplex PCR, while the TCRdb copy is restricted to in-frame clones and leaves out a portion. The table records a few hundred thousand clones, about 80% of them present only once. Study results and limitations: 150 to 200 TCR beta chains were listed as cytomegalovirus-associated. By HLA locus, TCR association rates varied in a later analysis, with DRB1 showing the most and HLA-C the fewest. At a 0.05 false discovery rate, a later analysis found approximately 15,000 TCR beta sequences to be associated with HLA alleles.

The sequence was obtained from a man between 18 and 35 years old in good health and CMV-seronegative. The chain carries TRBV7-7 and TRBJ2-7; D is possibly TRBD1 (6 bases). Source material: PBMCs. Written as DNA, the CDR3 is TGTGCTAGCAGCCCCGCAACAGGGTTAGTCAACGAGCAGTACTTC. This codes for CASSPATGLVNEQYF.